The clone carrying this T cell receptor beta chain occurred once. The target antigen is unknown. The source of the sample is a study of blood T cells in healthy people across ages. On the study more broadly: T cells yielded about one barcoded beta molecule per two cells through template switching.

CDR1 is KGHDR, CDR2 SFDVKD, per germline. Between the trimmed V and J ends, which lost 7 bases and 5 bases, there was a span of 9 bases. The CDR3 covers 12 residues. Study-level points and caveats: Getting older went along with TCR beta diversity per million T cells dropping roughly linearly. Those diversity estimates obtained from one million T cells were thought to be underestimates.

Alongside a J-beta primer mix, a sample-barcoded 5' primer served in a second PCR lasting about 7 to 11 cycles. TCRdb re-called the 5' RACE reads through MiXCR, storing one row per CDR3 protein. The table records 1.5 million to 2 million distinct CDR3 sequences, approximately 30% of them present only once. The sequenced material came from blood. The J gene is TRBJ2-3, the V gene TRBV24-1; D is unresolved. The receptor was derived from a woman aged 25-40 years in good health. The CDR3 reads CATSLSGDTQYF. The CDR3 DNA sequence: TGTGCCACCAGCCTTTCCGGAGATACGCAGTATTTT.